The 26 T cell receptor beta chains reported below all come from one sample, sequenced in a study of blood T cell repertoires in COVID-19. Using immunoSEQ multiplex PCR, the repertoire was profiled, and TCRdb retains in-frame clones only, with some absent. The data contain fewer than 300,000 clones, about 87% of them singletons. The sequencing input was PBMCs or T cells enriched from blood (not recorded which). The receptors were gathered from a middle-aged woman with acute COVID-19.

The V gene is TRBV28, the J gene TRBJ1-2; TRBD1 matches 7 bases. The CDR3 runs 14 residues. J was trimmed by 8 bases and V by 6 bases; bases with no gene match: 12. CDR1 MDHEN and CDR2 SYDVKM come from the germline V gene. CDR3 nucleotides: TGTGCCAGCAGGCTAGGGGGCGCTTCGTCCGGCTACACCTTC. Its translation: CASRLGGASSGYTF.

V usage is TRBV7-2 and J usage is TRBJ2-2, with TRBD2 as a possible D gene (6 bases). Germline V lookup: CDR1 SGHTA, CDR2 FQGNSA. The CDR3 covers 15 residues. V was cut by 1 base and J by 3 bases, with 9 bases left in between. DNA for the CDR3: TGTGCCAGCAGCTTAGTCGGGGGTGACACCGGGGAGCTGTTTTTT. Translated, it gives CASSLVGGDTGELFF. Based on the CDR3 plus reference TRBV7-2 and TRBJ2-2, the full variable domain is GAGVSQSPSNKVTEKGKDVELRCDPISGHTALYWYRQSLGQGLEFLIYFQGNSAPDKSGLPSDRFSAERTGGSVSTLTIQRTQQEDSAVYLCASSLVGGDTGELFFGEGSRLTVL.

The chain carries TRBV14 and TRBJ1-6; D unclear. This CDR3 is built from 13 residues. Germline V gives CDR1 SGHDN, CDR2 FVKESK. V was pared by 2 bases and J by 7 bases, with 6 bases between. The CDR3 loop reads CASSQYRNSPLHF. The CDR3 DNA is TGTGCCAGCAGCCAATACAGAAATTCACCCCTCCACTTT.

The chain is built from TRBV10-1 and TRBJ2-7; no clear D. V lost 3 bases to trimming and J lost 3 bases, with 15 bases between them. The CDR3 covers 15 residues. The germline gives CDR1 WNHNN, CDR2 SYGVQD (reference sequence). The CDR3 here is CASSDSRGGFYEQYF. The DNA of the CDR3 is TGCGCCAGCAGTGATTCTCGAGGCGGTTTCTACGAGCAGTACTTC.

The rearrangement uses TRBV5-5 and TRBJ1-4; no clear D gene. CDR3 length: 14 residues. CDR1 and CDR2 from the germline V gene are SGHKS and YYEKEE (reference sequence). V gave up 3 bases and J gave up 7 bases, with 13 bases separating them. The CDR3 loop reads CASSSKIGGEKLFF. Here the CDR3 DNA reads TGTGCCAGCAGCTCCAAGATTGGCGGTGAAAAACTGTTTTTT.

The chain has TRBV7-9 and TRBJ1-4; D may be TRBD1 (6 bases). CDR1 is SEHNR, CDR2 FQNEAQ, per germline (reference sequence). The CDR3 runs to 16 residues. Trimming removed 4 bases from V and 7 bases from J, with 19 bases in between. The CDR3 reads CASSYGRGKFSEKLFF. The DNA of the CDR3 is TGTGCCAGCAGCTATGGGAGGGGGAAGTTTAGTGAAAAACTGTTTTTT.

The chain's CDR3 is CASRSGAGTFF. Here the CDR3 DNA reads TGCGCCAGCAGGTCGGGAGCGGGGACTTTCTTT. V is TRBV10-1 and J is TRBJ1-1; D not resolved. CDR3 size: 11 residues. V was pared by 6 bases and J by 12 bases, with 14 bases between. The germline CDR1 and CDR2 sequences are WNHNN and SYGVQD (reference sequence).

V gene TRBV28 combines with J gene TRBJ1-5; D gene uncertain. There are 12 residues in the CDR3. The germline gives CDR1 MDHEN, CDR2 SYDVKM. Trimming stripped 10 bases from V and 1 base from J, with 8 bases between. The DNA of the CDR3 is TGTGCCAACTCCAGGAGCAATCAGCCCCAGCATTTT. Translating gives CANSRSNQPQHF.

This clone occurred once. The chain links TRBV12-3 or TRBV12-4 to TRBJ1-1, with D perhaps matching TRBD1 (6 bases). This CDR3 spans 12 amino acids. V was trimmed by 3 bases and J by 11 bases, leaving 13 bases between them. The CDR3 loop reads CASSFNQGMAFF. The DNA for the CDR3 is TGTGCCAGCAGTTTTAATCAGGGGATGGCTTTCTTT.

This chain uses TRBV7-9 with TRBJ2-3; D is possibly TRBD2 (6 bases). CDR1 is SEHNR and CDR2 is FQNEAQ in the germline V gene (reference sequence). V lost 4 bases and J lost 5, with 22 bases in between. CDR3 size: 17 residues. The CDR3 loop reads CASSSSVLADILDTQYF. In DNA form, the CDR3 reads TGTGCCAGCAGCTCCTCCGTATTAGCGGATATACTAGATACGCAGTATTTT.

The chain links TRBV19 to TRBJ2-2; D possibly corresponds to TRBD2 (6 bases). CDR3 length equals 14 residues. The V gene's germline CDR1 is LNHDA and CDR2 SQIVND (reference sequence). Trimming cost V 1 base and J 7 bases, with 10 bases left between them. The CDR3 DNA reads TGTGCCAGTAGTATAGCGGGAGCAGTCGGGGAGCTGTTTTTT. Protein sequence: CASSIAGAVGELFF. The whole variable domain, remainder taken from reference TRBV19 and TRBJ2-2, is DGGITQSPKYLFRKEGQNVTLSCEQNLNHDAMYWYRQDPGQGLRLIYYSQIVNDFQKGDIAEGYSVSREKKESFPLTVTSAQKNPTAFYLCASSIAGAVGELFFGEGSRLTVL.

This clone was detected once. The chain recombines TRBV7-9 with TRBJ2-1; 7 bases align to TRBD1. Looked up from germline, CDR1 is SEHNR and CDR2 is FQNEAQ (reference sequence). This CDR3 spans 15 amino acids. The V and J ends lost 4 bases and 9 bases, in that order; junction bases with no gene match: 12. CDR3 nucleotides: TGTGCCAGCAGCTCGCGAACAGGGGTTTTAGGTGAGCAGTTCTTC. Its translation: CASSSRTGVLGEQFF.

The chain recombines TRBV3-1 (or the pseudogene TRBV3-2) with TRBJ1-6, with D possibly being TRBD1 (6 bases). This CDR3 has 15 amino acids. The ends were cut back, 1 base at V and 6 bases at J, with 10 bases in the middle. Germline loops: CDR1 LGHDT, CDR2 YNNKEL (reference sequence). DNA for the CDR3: TGTGCCAGCAGCCAAGTCCAGGGGAGTAATTCACCCCTCCACTTT. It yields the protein CASSQVQGSNSPLHF.

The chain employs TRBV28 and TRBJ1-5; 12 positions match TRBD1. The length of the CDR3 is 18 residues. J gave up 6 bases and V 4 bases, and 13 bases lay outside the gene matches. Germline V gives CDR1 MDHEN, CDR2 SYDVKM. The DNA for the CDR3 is TGTGCCAGCAGTTCCCCCCCTCCGGGACAGGGGGCTCGTCAGCCCCAGCATTTT. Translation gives CASSSPPPGQGARQPQHF.

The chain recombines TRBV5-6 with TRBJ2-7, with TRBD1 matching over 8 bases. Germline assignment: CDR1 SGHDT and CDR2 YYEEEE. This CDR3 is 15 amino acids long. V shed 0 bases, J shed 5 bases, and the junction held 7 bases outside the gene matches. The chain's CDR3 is CASSLDRTGFDEQYV. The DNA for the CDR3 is TGTGCCAGCAGCTTGGATCGGACAGGGTTCGACGAGCAGTACGTC.

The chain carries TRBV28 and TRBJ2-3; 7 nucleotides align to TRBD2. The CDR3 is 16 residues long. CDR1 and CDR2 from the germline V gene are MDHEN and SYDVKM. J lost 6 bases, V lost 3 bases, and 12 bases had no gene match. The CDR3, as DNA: TGTGCCAGCAGTTTTGGTGGCGGGAGAGGATGGGATACGCAGTATTTT. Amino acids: CASSFGGGRGWDTQYF.

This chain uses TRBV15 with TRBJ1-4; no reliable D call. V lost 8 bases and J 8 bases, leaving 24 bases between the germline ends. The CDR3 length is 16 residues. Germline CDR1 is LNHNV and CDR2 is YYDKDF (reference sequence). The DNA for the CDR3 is TGTGCCACCCTACGGGCGGGGTGGGGATACGAGGAAAAACTGTTTTTT. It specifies CATLRAGWGYEEKLFF.

The CDR3 here is CASSPRTSGRGMNEQFF. The CDR3 nucleotides read TGTGCCAGCAGCCCTCGGACTAGCGGGCGGGGAATGAATGAGCAGTTCTTC. This rearrangement joins TRBV14 to TRBJ2-1, with TRBD2 matching over 11 bases. Unmatched junction bases numbered 12, after V lost 4 bases and J lost 7 bases. The CDR3 loop spans 17 amino acids. Germline CDR1 reads SGHDN; CDR2 reads FVKESK.

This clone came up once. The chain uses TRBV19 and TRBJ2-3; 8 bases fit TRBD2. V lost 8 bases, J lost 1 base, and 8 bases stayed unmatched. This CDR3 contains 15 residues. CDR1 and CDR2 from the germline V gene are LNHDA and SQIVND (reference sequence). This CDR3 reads CASSKRELGTDTQYF. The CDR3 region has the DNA TGTGCCAGTTCAAAGCGGGAGTTGGGCACAGATACGCAGTATTTT.

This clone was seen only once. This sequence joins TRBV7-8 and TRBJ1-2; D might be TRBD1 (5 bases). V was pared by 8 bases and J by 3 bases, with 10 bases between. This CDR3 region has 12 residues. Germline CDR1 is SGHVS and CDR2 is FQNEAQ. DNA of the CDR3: TGTGCCAGCGGGGGGGTTGACTATGGCTACACCTTC. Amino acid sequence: CASGGVDYGYTF.

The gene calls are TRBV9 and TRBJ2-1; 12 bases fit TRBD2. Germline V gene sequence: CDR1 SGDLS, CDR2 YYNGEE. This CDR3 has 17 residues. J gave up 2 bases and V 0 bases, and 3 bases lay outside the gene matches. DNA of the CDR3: TGTGCCAGCAGCGTAGGACTAGCGGGAGTCCCCTACAATGAGCAGTTCTTC. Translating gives CASSVGLAGVPYNEQFF.

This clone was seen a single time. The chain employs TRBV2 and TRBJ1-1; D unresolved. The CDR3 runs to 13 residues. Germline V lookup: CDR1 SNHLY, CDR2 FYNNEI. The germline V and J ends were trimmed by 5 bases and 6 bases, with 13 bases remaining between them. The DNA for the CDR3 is TGTGCCAGCAGTACCGACTCGACGGCTGAAGCTTTCTTT. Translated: CASSTDSTAEAFF.

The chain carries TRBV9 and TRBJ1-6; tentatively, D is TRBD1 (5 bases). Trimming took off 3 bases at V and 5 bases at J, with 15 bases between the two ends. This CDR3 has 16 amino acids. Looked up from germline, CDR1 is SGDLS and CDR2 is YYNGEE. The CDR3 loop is CASSAGDSENNSPLHF. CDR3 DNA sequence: TGTGCCAGCAGCGCCGGCGACAGCGAGAATAATTCACCCCTCCACTTT.

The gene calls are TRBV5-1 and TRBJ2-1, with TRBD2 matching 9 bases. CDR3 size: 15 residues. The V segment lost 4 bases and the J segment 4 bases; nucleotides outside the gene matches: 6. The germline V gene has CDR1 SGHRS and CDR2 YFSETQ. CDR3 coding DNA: TGCGCCAGCAGCCCAAATAGCGGGAGTTACAATGAGCAGTTCTTC. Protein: CASSPNSGSYNEQFF.

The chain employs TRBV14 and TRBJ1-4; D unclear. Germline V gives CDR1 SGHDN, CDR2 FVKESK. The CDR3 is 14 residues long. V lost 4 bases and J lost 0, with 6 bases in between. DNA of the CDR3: TGTGCCAGCAGCCCCACAGCAACTAATGAAAAACTGTTTTTT. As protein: CASSPTATNEKLFF.

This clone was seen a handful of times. CDR3 sequence reads: CASSARSGTVGNEQFF. CDR3 DNA: TGTGCCAGCAGTGCCCGATCCGGGACAGTAGGGAATGAGCAGTTCTTC. This chain links TRBV27 with TRBJ2-1, with 7 bases matching TRBD1. CDR3 length: 16 residues. The V and J ends lost 5 bases and 7 bases, in that order; junction bases with no gene match: 14. Per germline, CDR1 MNHEY and CDR2 SMNVEV (reference sequence).